This T cell receptor (beta chain) derives from a study of blood T cell repertoires in COVID-19. As handled by the study authors: Scientists estimated how many nucleated cells there were by amplifying reference gene primers. Only in-frame clones appear in the TCRdb table, and some are missing; sequencing was by immunoSEQ multiplex PCR. The DNA was the basis for D and trimming; V, J and clone size are from that table. The table has roughly 500,000 clones, around nine tenths seen once. CDR1 is ENHRY, CDR2 SYGVKD, per germline. CDR3 length: 13 residues. The germline V and J ends were trimmed by 4 bases and 6 bases, with 11 bases remaining between them. Cohorts were based on clinical histories the participants reported. Two negative PCRs, clearance, or symptom resolution characterized the recovered Cohort 3 donors.

This sequence joins TRBV10-3 and TRBJ2-3; the D gene is possibly TRBD2 (5 bases). The sample taken for sequencing was PBMCs or T cells enriched from blood (not recorded which). This sequence originates from a woman in her fifties or sixties who had recovered from COVID-19. CDR3 loop: CAISGEGRDTQYF. CDR3 nucleotide sequence: TGTGCCATCAGTGGTGAGGGAAGGGATACGCAGTATTTT.